This is a list of T cell receptor beta chains from one sample in a study of shared clonotypes between healthy human individuals. Only in-frame clones appear in the TCRdb table, and some are missing; sequencing was by immunoSEQ multiplex PCR. The sample holds some 740,000 clones, roughly 92% seen once. Sample: naive CD8+ T cells sorted from blood. All receptors derive from a man aged 25 to 40 in good health. Both conserved end residues are part of each CDR3. A D gene is named only where the DNA matches it firmly. Rows give clone size only sometimes, using once, few, many, or a class for an expanded clone.

clone size	CDR3 length	V gene	D gene	J gene	CDR3 DNA	CDR3 protein
-	15	TRBV2	TRBD2	TRBJ2-5	TGTGCCAGCAGTTTGGGGACGGGGGGTAGAGAGACCCAGTACTTC	CASSLGTGGRETQYF
-	14	TRBV7-9	-	TRBJ2-3	TGTGCCAGCAGCTTCCGTTATCCCACAGATACGCAGTATTTT	CASSFRYPTDTQYF
-	17	TRBV4-3	TRBD1	TRBJ2-7	TGCGCCAGCAGCCAAGGGAGGTGGGGACAGGGGGTAAGCGAGCAGTACTTC	CASSQGRWGQGVSEQYF
-	15	TRBV7-8	TRBD1	TRBJ2-7	TGTGCCAGCAGCCCCCACAGGGGAACACTCTACGAGCAGTACTTC	CASSPHRGTLYEQYF
-	13	TRBV5-6	-	TRBJ1-5	TGTGCCAGCAGCCGGCGGGGGGGTCAGCCCCAGCATTTT	CASSRRGGQPQHF
-	14	TRBV2	-	TRBJ1-2	TGTGCCAGCAGTGAGAGGCCCGGGGAGGATAACTACACCTTC	CASSERPGEDNYTF
-	11	TRBV27	-	TRBJ2-7	TGTGCCAGCAGTGGACCCTACGAGCAGTACTTC	CASSGPYEQYF
-	12	TRBV5-1	-	TRBJ2-7	TGCGCCAGCAGCTTGGCCGATGACGAGCAGTACTTC	CASSLADDEQYF
once	12	TRBV15	-	TRBJ1-5	TGTGCCACCAGCGCCCGAAATCAGCCCCAGCATTTT	CATSARNQPQHF
-	16	TRBV6-9	TRBD2	TRBJ2-2	TGTGCCAGCACCGGGACTAGCGGACGTCCCACCGGGGAGCTGTTTTTT	CASTGTSGRPTGELFF
-	13	TRBV5-4	-	TRBJ2-1	TGTGCCAGCAGCTTTTTGATAGGAGATGAGCAGTTCTTC	CASSFLIGDEQFF
-	16	TRBV7-2	-	TRBJ2-3	TGTGCCAGCACTATGTGGTACGCGGGGAGCACAGATACGCAGTATTTT	CASTMWYAGSTDTQYF
-	16	TRBV6-6	-	TRBJ2-1	TGTGCCAGCAGTTCCCTAACGGAGTCAGGGGTAAATGAGCAGTTCTTC	CASSSLTESGVNEQFF
-	14	TRBV25-1	-	TRBJ1-2	TGTGCCAGCAGTGAATATAATGCCAACTATGGCTACACCTTC	CASSEYNANYGYTF
once	13	TRBV7-8	-	TRBJ1-4	TGTGCCAGCAGCTTAGACACGTCCGGCGGGCAGTTTTTT	CASSLDTSGGQFF
-	14	TRBV4-1	-	TRBJ2-1	TGCGCCAGCAGCCAAACGGACTTTGACAATGAGCAGTTCTTC	CASSQTDFDNEQFF
-	17	TRBV18	TRBD2	TRBJ2-1	TGTGCCAGCTCACCACCCGGGTCCGCGGGAGCGGGGAACGAGCAGTTCTTC	CASSPPGSAGAGNEQFF
-	14	TRBV5-1	-	TRBJ2-3	TGCGCCAGCAGCTGGTTGGGGGGCACAGATACGCAGTATTTT	CASSWLGGTDTQYF
-	14	TRBV7-9	TRBD2	TRBJ2-1	TGTGCCAGCAGCACCCGACTAGCGCGCAATGAGCAGTTCTTC	CASSTRLARNEQFF
-	15	TRBV7-2	TRBD2	TRBJ2-3	TGTGCCAGCAGAACCGCGGGAGTATCGGTAGATACGCAGTATTTT	CASRTAGVSVDTQYF
-	16	TRBV10-3	TRBD1	TRBJ2-7	TGTGCCATCAGTGGGTCCGTTGCAGGGGGCGACTACGAGCAGTACTTC	CAISGSVAGGDYEQYF
-	12	TRBV4-1	-	TRBJ2-7	TGCGCCAGCAGCCAAGTAGGGCCGCCCGTCGACTTC	CASSQVGPPVDF
once	13	TRBV7-8	TRBD1	TRBJ1-2	TGTGCCAGCAGCTTCCGGACAGGGAACGGCTACACCTTC	CASSFRTGNGYTF
-	17	TRBV9	-	TRBJ1-3	TGTGCCAGCAGCGTAGATCTAGGACATTCTTCTGGAAACACCATATATTTT	CASSVDLGHSSGNTIYF
-	15	TRBV27	TRBD2	TRBJ2-7	TGTGCCAGCAGTCCACCACTAGCGGGTTCCTACGAGCAGTACTTC	CASSPPLAGSYEQYF
-	15	TRBV7-8	-	TRBJ2-7	TGTGCCAGCAGCTTTTCCCCGGGACCACGCTACGAGCAGTACTTC	CASSFSPGPRYEQYF
-	14	TRBV7-8	-	TRBJ2-1	TGTGCCAGCAGCTTAGCAACTAGCCGAAATGAGCAGTTCTTC	CASSLATSRNEQFF
-	15	TRBV6-1	TRBD1	TRBJ2-1	TGTGCCAGCAGTGAAGAGGACAGGGAATACAATGAGCAGTTCTTC	CASSEEDREYNEQFF